One and the same sample provided the 9 T cell receptor beta chains below, sequenced in a study of blood T cell repertoires in COVID-19. This table comes from immunoSEQ multiplex PCR, and its TCRdb copy is limited to in-frame clones, with some not included. The table lists roughly 160,000 clones, over 65% of them singletons, with less than 3% in the top ten. The sequenced material came from peripheral blood. All receptors derive from a woman older than 75 with acute or convalescent COVID-19.

V is TRBV27 and J is TRBJ1-1; D unclear. The germline V gene has CDR1 MNHEY and CDR2 SMNVEV (reference sequence). Deletions cut 5 bases from V and 0 bases from J, with 10 bases between. This CDR3 spans 14 amino acids. Written as DNA, the CDR3 is TGTGCCAGCAGTCCTGGCGGGATGAACACTGAAGCTTTCTTT. Protein product: CASSPGGMNTEAFF.

The rearrangement links TRBV28 to TRBJ1-4; no definite D call. CDR1 and CDR2 from the germline V gene are MDHEN and SYDVKM. The V end was cut by 6 bases, the J end by 8 bases, with 19 bases between. CDR3 length: 15 amino acids. CDR3 sequence: CASSPRTAGSEKLFF. The CDR3 nucleotides are TGTGCCAGCAGCCCCCGGACCGCCGGGAGCGAAAAACTGTTTTTT.

This clone occurred once. The rearrangement links TRBV5-1 to TRBJ2-5, with TRBD1 as a possible D gene (5 bases). In germline, CDR1 is SGHRS, CDR2 YFSETQ. V lost 5 bases to trimming and J lost 5 bases, with 19 bases between them. The CDR3 is 15 amino acids. The CDR3 DNA follows: TGCGCCAGCAGATATCCGACAGAGGAAGGGGAGACCCAGTACTTC. As protein: CASRYPTEEGETQYF.

The chain couples TRBV3-1 (or the pseudogene TRBV3-2) to TRBJ1-5; the match to TRBD1 covers 8 bases. The CDR3 totals 15 residues. The V gene's germline CDR1 is LGHDT and CDR2 YNNKEL (reference sequence). V trimming: 8 bases; J trimming: 2 bases; junction bases outside the gene matches: 8. The chain's CDR3 is CASSRTGSGNQPQHF. CDR3 sequence (DNA): TGTGCCAGCTCGAGGACAGGGTCTGGCAATCAGCCCCAGCATTTT.

This chain connects TRBV19 to TRBJ1-5; D perhaps matches TRBD1 (5 bases). V was shortened by 5 bases and J by 4 bases, with 15 bases between the two germline ends. The CDR3 length is 15 residues. Germline V lookup: CDR1 LNHDA, CDR2 SQIVND (reference sequence). The CDR3 DNA follows: TGTGCCAGTAGTGTTCAGGGTTTTGGAAATCAGCCCCAGCATTTT. Residues: CASSVQGFGNQPQHF.

In this sample, this clone turned up a few times. The CDR3 region is CASSLFDRGGELFF. In DNA form, the CDR3 reads TGTGCCAGCAGTTTATTCGACAGGGGTGGGGAGCTGTTTTTT. J is TRBJ2-2 and V is TRBV27; 8 bases map to TRBD1. The CDR3 runs 14 residues. Germline V lookup: CDR1 MNHEY, CDR2 SMNVEV (reference sequence). After removal of 1 base from V and 8 bases from J, the junction contained 3 bases not matched to a gene.

This clone was found many times. This chain joins TRBV7-9 and TRBJ1-2, with D possibly matching TRBD1 (5 bases). The CDR3 contains 16 residues. Germline CDR1 reads SEHNR; CDR2 reads FQNEAQ (reference sequence). Trimming took off 2 bases at V and 1 base at J, with 14 bases between the two ends. The CDR3: CASSLNMGQGNYGYTF. DNA of the CDR3: TGTGCCAGCAGCTTAAATATGGGCCAGGGTAACTATGGCTACACCTTC.

The chain employs TRBV4-1 and TRBJ2-1; D is uncertain. In germline, CDR1 is MGHRA, CDR2 YSYEKL. There are 15 residues in the CDR3. Trimming cost V 0 bases and J 6 bases, with 12 bases left between them. The CDR3 sequence is CASSQDYGDFNEQFF. CDR3 coding DNA: TGCGCCAGCAGCCAAGACTATGGAGACTTCAATGAGCAGTTCTTC.

The rearrangement links TRBV10-3 to TRBJ2-5; 11 bases agree with TRBD2. The CDR3 runs to 16 residues. V lost 2 bases and J lost 4; bases outside the gene matches: 6. From germline, CDR1 is ENHRY and CDR2 SYGVKD. The CDR3 DNA follows: TGTGCCATCAGTGAGGGTAGCGGGAGGGCCGGAGAGACCCAGTACTTC. This codes for CAISEGSGRAGETQYF.